This T cell receptor beta chain is from a study of cytotoxic CD8 clonotypes in ibrutinib-treated CLL. Assay: immunoSEQ multiplex PCR; the TCRdb copy retains only in-frame clones and omits some. The sample has under 150,000 clones; approximately 80% are singletons. This CDR3 comprises 14 residues. In germline, CDR1 is SGHTA, CDR2 FQGTGA. V was trimmed by 3 bases and J by 2 bases, leaving 11 bases between them. On this clone itself: This likely reflects a read error, since a far larger clone is one base away.

The sequencing here drew on PBMCs, taken after 36 months of ibrutinib treatment. V usage is TRBV7-3 and J usage is TRBJ2-7; D call uncertain. This clonotype was obtained from a human donor with chronic lymphocytic leukemia. CDR3 sequence: CASSLDVGTYEQYF. The DNA of the CDR3 is TGTGCCAGCAGCTTGGATGTGGGAACCTACGAGCAGTACTTC.